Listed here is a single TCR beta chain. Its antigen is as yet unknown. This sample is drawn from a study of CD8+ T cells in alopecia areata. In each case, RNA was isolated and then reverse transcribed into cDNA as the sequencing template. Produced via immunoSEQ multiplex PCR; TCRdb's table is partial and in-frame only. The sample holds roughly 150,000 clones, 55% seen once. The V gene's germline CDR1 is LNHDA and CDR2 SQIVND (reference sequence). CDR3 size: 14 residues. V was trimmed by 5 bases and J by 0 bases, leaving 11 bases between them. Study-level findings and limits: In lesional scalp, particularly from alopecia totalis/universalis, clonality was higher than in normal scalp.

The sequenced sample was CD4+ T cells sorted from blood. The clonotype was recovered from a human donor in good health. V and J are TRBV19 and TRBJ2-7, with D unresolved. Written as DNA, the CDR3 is TGTGCCAGTAGTCTCCAGGCGAGCTCCTACGAGCAGTACTTC. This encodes CASSLQASSYEQYF. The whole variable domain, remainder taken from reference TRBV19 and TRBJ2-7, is DGGITQSPKYLFRKEGQNVTLSCEQNLNHDAMYWYRQDPGQGLRLIYYSQIVNDFQKGDIAEGYSVSREKKESFPLTVTSAQKNPTAFYLCASSLQASSYEQYFGPGTRLTVT.